This T cell receptor beta chain was observed in a study of identifying expanded T cells in peripheral blood. Overall study findings and caveats: Two-week clone count variance significantly increased as total template count grew. Technical replicates showed about 1.1 changed clones; two weeks about 16.4; four weeks 19.

During the collection period, no donor immune events like infections were recorded. With regard to this clone: Antigen unknown. The sample carries other DNA sequences with the same CDR3.

This CDR3 spans 12 amino acids. Trimming took 2 bases from V and 5 from J, leaving 9 bases between them. Germline V CDR1 and CDR2: GTSNPN, SVGIG (reference sequence). Profiling relied on immunoSEQ multiplex PCR, and the TCRdb table lists in-frame clones only, not all of them. Seen here are about 100,000 clones, 80% to 90% observed once, and the top ten hold about 5.9%. The rearrangement links TRBV30 to TRBJ2-5, with D uncertain. The receptor was isolated from a person aged 18 to 69 in good health. The sequencing input was blood. CDR3 in DNA: TGTGCCTGGAGTCCTCGATGGGAGACCCAGTACTTC. Its protein is CAWSPRWETQYF.